The source of this T cell receptor beta chain is a study of vaccination effects on CD4 cells after COVID-19 (dated by TCRdb to the early 2020s). Notes on the research overall: Two doses of either the BNT162b2 or the mRNA-1273 mRNA SARS-CoV-2 vaccine were administered to participants. The full study included some 10 COVID-19 convalescent patients and a few SARS-CoV-2-naive healthy vaccine recipients. In the study, cultures from other donors were sequenced using the Oncomine TCR Beta short-read assay on an Illumina iSeq 100. SARS-CoV-2 spike-specific CD4+ TCR repertoires were compared before and after mRNA vaccination in COVID-19 convalescent patients and in infection-naive vaccine recipients.

The CDR3 holds 17 amino acids from the cysteine to the phenylalanine. Solely the CDR3 DNA is kept, with 51 bases framed from the first base. Beyond this particular receptor, the publication reports: Marked clonal contraction was observed in both infection-induced and vaccine-induced clones at late post-vaccination timepoints, consistent with waning T cell responses. In healthy vaccine recipients, vaccine-induced clones were almost all SARS-CoV-2 mono-reactive, with only 1 of 255 cross-reactive with common cold coronaviruses. The study was limited by a small number of convalescent patients, and early post-infection timepoints were lacking.

To identify antigen-specific CD4+ T cell clonotypes by their expansion, the ViraFEST assay first stimulated PBMC with viral peptide pools and then applied TCR sequencing. After around ten days of culture, CD4+ T cells were isolated with the EasySep CD4+ T cell isolation kit. None of the healthy vaccine recipients had a prior SARS-CoV-2 infection, which was confirmed by nucleocapsid antibody tests that came back negative both before and after vaccination. Approximately 2.1 million PBMC per well were cultured in IMDM with roughly 5% human AB serum, 8.5 to 10 IU/ml IL-2 and gentamicin, plus 10 ug/ml peptides. On days 3 and 7, half of the culture medium was replaced with fresh IL-2-containing medium. Unless noted otherwise, every peptide stimulation condition was cultured in triplicate wells. PBMC were separated from whole blood using Ficoll-Paque Plus gradient centrifugation and were then either cryopreserved at -140C or used fresh. The overlapping peptide pools covered the spike proteins of SARS-CoV-2 as well as those of the common cold coronaviruses HCoV-NL63, HCoV-OC43 and HCoV-229E. Genomic DNA was extracted from cultured CD4+ T cells with the QIAamp micro DNA kit.

Comments on this clone: No antigen is known for it. Base qualities were left out, and no much larger clone turns up one base away.

Libraries were prepared through the immunoSEQ multiplex PCR assay. DNA from the CD4+ T cells that had been cultured and isolated underwent TCR beta CDR3 sequencing. Per the source publication's procedure: Non-productive TCR sequences were removed and reads were trimmed to the CDR3 region, keeping CDR3s of at least 7 amino acids. The MANAFEST web app was used to identify antigen-specific clonotypes by comparing expansion in peptide wells with expansion in reference cultures. To count as positive, a clone had to show expansion at FDR<0.05 compared with the reference and with all other wells, an odds ratio above 5, and a frequency above 0.1% in two replicate wells. Clonotypes significantly expanded in SARS-CoV-2 spike wells and in at least one common cold coronavirus spike condition were defined as cross-reactive. CDR3 similarity was assessed by Levenshtein distance with the stringdist R package, and unrooted trees were built with ape in R 3.6.1. TCRdb retrieved this table from immuneACCESS and kept in-frame rearrangements only. Not all clones are present; in checked studies, unresolved V genes account for under half, and no reason is known for the remainder. V and J calls and clone size are given by that table; D and trimming were obtained from the DNA. The sample data list about 61,000 clones, and 80% to 90% of these were observed just once. More than 2% of the sample rests with the top ten.

This receptor was identified in a human donor who received a COVID-19 vaccine. Rearrangement joined TRBV12-2 to TRBJ1-5. TRBV12-2 is noted as a pseudogene. The sample in question was CD4+ T cells from PBMCs cultured with HCoV-229E spike peptides, obtained before COVID-19 vaccination. The sample's cell subset or site label, decoded: HCoV-229E spike overlapping peptide pool stimulation. CDR3 sequence: CASRVSGTESPNQPQHF. The DNA reads TGTGCAAGTCGCGTCAGCGGGACGGAATCCCCCAATCAGCCCCAGCATTTT.